The following is a T cell receptor (beta chain) sequence with its context. The entry originates in a study of OX40 agonist ivuxolimab in advanced cancers. In germline, CDR1 is MNHNS, CDR2 SASEGT. The CDR3 is 17 residues long. Trimming took 2 bases from V and 4 from J; bases not matched to a gene: 11. Produced via immunoSEQ multiplex PCR; TCRdb's table is partial and in-frame only. The sample has some 58,000 clones, 70% to 90% seen once. Source: CD4+ or CD8+ T cells sorted from blood, taken in a trial of the OX40 agonist ivuxolimab. The TCR was taken from an adult with an advanced solid tumor such as melanoma, head and neck, liver or kidney cancer. The rearrangement uses TRBV6-1 and TRBJ2-5, with 9 bases that match TRBD2. The CDR3 region is CASSESWFSGSGETQYF. In DNA form, the CDR3 reads TGTGCCAGCAGTGAAAGTTGGTTTAGCGGGAGTGGAGAGACCCAGTACTTC.